This T cell receptor beta chain derives from a study of T cell repertoires in cytomegalovirus infection. Study at large: An indication of both CMV infection and matching HLA type came from public TCR beta signatures.

Concerning this clonotype: As yet, its antigen is unknown.

From the reads, TCRdb called clonotypes with MiXCR, one entry per CDR3 protein. The data show fewer than 550,000 distinct CDR3 sequences, with about 15% seen just once and around 25% held by the top ten. Germline CDR1 reads PRHDT; CDR2 reads FYEKMQ (reference sequence). This CDR3 spans 14 amino acids. With V trimmed by 5 bases and J by 5 bases, 8 bases remained unmatched. Study conclusions and caveats: Dominating the ex vivo response were TCR beta clonotypes that were CMV-specific and HLA-C-restricted. Cumulated frequencies of public TCR beta families served to identify carriers of CMV plus the relevant HLA.

V and J are TRBV13 and TRBJ2-5; TRBD1 aligns across 7 bases. This receptor was obtained from a human donor in good health (CMV status not recorded). Some clones in this sample may be carry-over from other donors' samples. Material for sequencing was CD8+ T cells from PBMCs. The CDR3, as DNA: TGTGCCAGCAGCCTCAGACAGGGCGATGAGACCCAGTACTTC. The encoded protein is CASSLRQGDETQYF.